The clone carrying this T cell receptor (beta chain) has ten or more counts. Every sorted population was more than 95% pure. This sample was taken from a study of beta chain features in type 1 diabetes. Study-level information: Cell yields, age and gender were similar between patients and healthy donors.

The isolated RNA, all of it, was reverse transcribed, so expressed TCRB transcripts were what got sequenced. Approximately 3.5 million reads was the average for naive, central memory and regulatory T cell samples. Assay used: immunoSEQ multiplex PCR; TCRdb lists only in-frame clones, some missing. Of 130,000 to 150,000 clones listed, around a tenth are singletons. From germline, CDR1 is GTSNPN and CDR2 SVGIG (reference sequence). Trimming pared 5 bases from V and 3 bases from J, leaving 11 bases between. The CDR3 is made up of 12 amino acids. The clonotype comes from a man aged 18 to 30 in good health. The chain couples TRBV30 to TRBJ2-7, with D tentatively TRBD2 (5 bases). Sequencing input: central memory CD4+ T cells from blood. The CDR3 reads CAWGTGNYEQYF. The DNA for the CDR3 is TGTGCCTGGGGTACCGGGAACTACGAGCAGTACTTC.